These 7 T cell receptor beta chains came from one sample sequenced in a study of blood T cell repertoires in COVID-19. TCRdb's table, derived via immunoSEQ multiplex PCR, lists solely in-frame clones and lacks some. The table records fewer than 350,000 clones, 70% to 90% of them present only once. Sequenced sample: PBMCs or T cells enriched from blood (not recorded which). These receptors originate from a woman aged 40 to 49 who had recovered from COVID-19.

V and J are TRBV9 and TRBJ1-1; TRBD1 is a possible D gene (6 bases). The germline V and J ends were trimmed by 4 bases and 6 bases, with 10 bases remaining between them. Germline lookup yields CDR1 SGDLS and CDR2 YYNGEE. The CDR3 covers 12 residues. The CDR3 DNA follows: TGTGCCAGCAGCCCTCAGGGGCCTGAAGCTTTCTTT. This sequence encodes CASSPQGPEAFF.

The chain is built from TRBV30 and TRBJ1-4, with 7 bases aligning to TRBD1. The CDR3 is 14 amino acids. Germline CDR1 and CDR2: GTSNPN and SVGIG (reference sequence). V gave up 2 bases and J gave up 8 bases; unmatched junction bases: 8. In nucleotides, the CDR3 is TGTGCCTGGAGTCCCGACAGGGCCTGGGAAAAACTGTTTTTT. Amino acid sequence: CAWSPDRAWEKLFF.

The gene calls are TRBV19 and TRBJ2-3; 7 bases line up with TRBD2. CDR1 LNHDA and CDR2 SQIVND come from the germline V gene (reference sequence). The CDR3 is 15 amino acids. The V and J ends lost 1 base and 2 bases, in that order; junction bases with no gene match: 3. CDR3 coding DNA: TGTGCCAGTAGTATAGGAGCGGGACTCACAGATACGCAGTATTTT. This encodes CASSIGAGLTDTQYF. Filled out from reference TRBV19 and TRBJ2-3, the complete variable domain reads DGGITQSPKYLFRKEGQNVTLSCEQNLNHDAMYWYRQDPGQGLRLIYYSQIVNDFQKGDIAEGYSVSREKKESFPLTVTSAQKNPTAFYLCASSIGAGLTDTQYFGPGTRLTVL.

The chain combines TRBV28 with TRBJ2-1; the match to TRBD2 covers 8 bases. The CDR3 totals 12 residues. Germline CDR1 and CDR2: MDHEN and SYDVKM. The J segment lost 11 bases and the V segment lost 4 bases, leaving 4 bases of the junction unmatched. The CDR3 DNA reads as TGTGCCAGCAGTTCTAGCGGGCCAAAGCAGTTCTTC. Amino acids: CASSSSGPKQFF.

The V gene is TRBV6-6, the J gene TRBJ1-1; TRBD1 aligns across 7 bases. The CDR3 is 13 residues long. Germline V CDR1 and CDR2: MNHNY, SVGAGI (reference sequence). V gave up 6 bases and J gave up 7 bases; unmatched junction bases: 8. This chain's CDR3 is CASRGDQGDEAFF. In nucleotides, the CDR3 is TGTGCCAGCAGGGGAGACCAGGGGGATGAAGCTTTCTTT.

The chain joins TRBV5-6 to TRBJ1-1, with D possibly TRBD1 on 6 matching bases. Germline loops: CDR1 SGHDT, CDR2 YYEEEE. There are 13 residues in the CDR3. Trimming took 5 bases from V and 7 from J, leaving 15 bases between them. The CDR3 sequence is CASRRARGREAFF. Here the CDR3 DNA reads TGTGCCAGCAGGCGGGCCAGGGGCCGTGAAGCTTTCTTT.

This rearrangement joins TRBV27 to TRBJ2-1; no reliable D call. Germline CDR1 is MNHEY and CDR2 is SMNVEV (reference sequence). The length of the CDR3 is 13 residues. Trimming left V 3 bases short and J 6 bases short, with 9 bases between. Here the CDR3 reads CASSFSRLNEQFF. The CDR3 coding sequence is TGTGCCAGCAGTTTCTCCAGACTCAATGAGCAGTTCTTC.